These 19 T cell receptor beta chains were sequenced from one sample in a study of Ad26.COV2.S vaccination and SARS-CoV-2 variants. Method: immunoSEQ multiplex PCR; TCRdb's copy keeps in-frame clones and lacks some. The data show around 400,000 clones, about nine tenths seen once. As for treatment: around 19 received Ad26.COV2.S at low or high dose, single or two shots; several received placebo; per-sample allocation not given. Samples were taken on day 63 after the first vaccine or placebo injection. The sequencing used peripheral blood, collected in a trial of Ad26.COV2.S vaccine versus placebo. The receptor source for this set is a person between 18 and 59 years old who received the Ad26.COV2.S COVID-19 vaccine or a placebo.

The CDR3, as DNA: TGTGCCACCAGTGATACTAGCGGTCACACCGGGGAGCTGTTTTTT. As protein: CATSDTSGHTGELFF. The chain has TRBV24-1 and TRBJ2-2, with 8 bases fitting TRBD2. V lost 3 bases, J lost 3 bases, and 2 bases stayed unmatched. Germline V gives CDR1 KGHDR, CDR2 SFDVKD. The CDR3 sequence is 15 residues long.

The chain recombines TRBV28 with TRBJ1-2, with a tentative D call TRBD1 (5 bases). This CDR3 has 13 amino acids. The germline gives CDR1 MDHEN, CDR2 SYDVKM. V lost 3 bases, J lost 8 bases, and 13 bases lay in between. The CDR3 nucleotides read TGTGCCAGCAGTTTTAATGGGGGACGGGGCTACACCTTC. This translates into CASSFNGGRGYTF.

The chain is built from TRBV4-3 and TRBJ2-1; 11 nucleotides line up with TRBD2. The CDR3 spans 15 residues. Trimming took 3 bases from V and 4 from J; bases not matched to a gene: 2. Germline assignment: CDR1 LGHNA and CDR2 YSLEER. Here the CDR3 reads CASSQGTSGYNEQFF. The CDR3 region has the DNA TGCGCCAGCAGCCAGGGGACTAGCGGTTACAATGAGCAGTTCTTC.

The V and J genes are TRBV28 and TRBJ2-5, with 9 bases that match TRBD1. Per the germline V gene, CDR1 is MDHEN and CDR2 is SYDVKM. The CDR3 is made up of 14 amino acids. V was clipped by 7 bases and J by 4 bases; unmatched bases: 7. The CDR3, as DNA: TGTGCCAGCAACATACAGGGGGCTGGAGAGACCCAGTACTTC. Amino acids: CASNIQGAGETQYF.

The CDR3 DNA reads as TGTGCTAGTGGTTGGCTAGCGGGCAATGAGCAGTTCTTC. This sequence encodes CASGWLAGNEQFF. This rearrangement joins TRBV12-5 to TRBJ2-1; 8 nucleotides align to TRBD2. The CDR3 totals 13 residues. Unmatched junction bases numbered 2, after V lost 4 bases and J lost 6 bases. Germline-derived CDR1 and CDR2 are LGHNT and FRNRAP.

The chain has TRBV19 and TRBJ2-7; perhaps TRBD1 as D (5 bases). V dropped 1 base and J dropped 2 bases, with 12 bases sitting between them. This CDR3 spans 15 amino acids. Germline-derived CDR1 and CDR2 are LNHDA and SQIVND (reference sequence). CDR3 residues: CASSIGSVGPYEQYF. The CDR3 DNA follows: TGTGCCAGTAGTATAGGGTCAGTGGGGCCCTACGAGCAGTACTTC. The complete variable domain, with remaining parts taken from reference TRBV19 and TRBJ2-7, reads DGGITQSPKYLFRKEGQNVTLSCEQNLNHDAMYWYRQDPGQGLRLIYYSQIVNDFQKGDIAEGYSVSREKKESFPLTVTSAQKNPTAFYLCASSIGSVGPYEQYFGPGTRLTVT.

The chain employs TRBV3-1 (or the pseudogene TRBV3-2) and TRBJ1-3; TRBD1 is a possible D gene (5 bases). This CDR3 has 17 amino acids. V was shortened by 4 bases and J by 0 bases, with 16 bases between the two germline ends. The germline V gene has CDR1 LGHDT and CDR2 YNNKEL (reference sequence). Here the CDR3 DNA reads TGTGCCAGCAGCCCCGATTCGACAGCCCGCTCTGGAAACACCATATATTTT. It codes for CASSPDSTARSGNTIYF.

The chain has TRBV3-1 (or the pseudogene TRBV3-2) and TRBJ1-3; 8 bases agree with TRBD1. Germline values: CDR1 LGHDT, CDR2 YNNKEL (reference sequence). The J segment lost 5 bases and the V segment lost 3 bases, leaving 9 bases of the junction unmatched. The CDR3 length is 16 residues. The DNA of the CDR3 is TGTGCCAGCAGCCACGTTTGGGACAGGACGCGAAACACCATATATTTT. As protein: CASSHVWDRTRNTIYF.

This chain uses TRBV9 with TRBJ1-2; TRBD1 matches 10 bases. This CDR3 region has 15 residues. The junction had 7 bases not matched to a gene; V was cut back by 4 bases and J by 4 bases. The germline V gene has CDR1 SGDLS and CDR2 YYNGEE. The CDR3 DNA follows: TGTGCCAGCAGCCTTTCCGACAGGGGGCTCTATGGCTACACCTTC. It is translated as CASSLSDRGLYGYTF.

The chain carries TRBV6-5 and TRBJ1-1, with TRBD1 matching over 8 bases. The CDR3 has 16 residues. The V and J ends lost 4 bases and 1 base, in that order; junction bases with no gene match: 8. Germline V gene data show CDR1 as MNHEY and CDR2 as SVGAGI. As DNA, the CDR3 is TGTGCCAGCAGTTCAATAGGACAGGGTCGGAACACTGAAGCTTTCTTT. Encoded protein: CASSSIGQGRNTEAFF.

The chain is built from TRBV2 and TRBJ2-7; D is uncertain. CDR3 length: 14 residues. The ends were cut back, 6 bases at V and 2 bases at J, with 14 bases in the middle. Germline V gene lookup returns CDR1 SNHLY and CDR2 FYNNEI. The CDR3 is CASSLREKPYEQYF. The CDR3 DNA reads TGTGCCAGCAGCCTCCGCGAGAAACCCTACGAGCAGTACTTC.

The chain employs TRBV6-5 and TRBJ2-7; 9 bases are shared with TRBD2. The trim removed 7 bases at V and 1 base at J, leaving 5 bases unmatched. This CDR3 is built from 14 residues. Germline V gene lookup returns CDR1 MNHEY and CDR2 SVGAGI. In nucleotides, the CDR3 is TGTGCCAGCACGGGTCTAGCGGGATCCTACGAGCAGTACTTC. It encodes CASTGLAGSYEQYF.

This rearrangement joins TRBV19 to TRBJ2-3, with D perhaps being TRBD1 or TRBD2 (8 bases each). V shed 9 bases and J shed 0 bases, with 19 bases lying between them. The CDR3 is 16 amino acids. CDR1 is LNHDA, CDR2 SQIVND, per germline (reference sequence). The CDR3 here is CASRGQRGFSTDTQYF. Written as DNA, the CDR3 is TGTGCCAGCAGGGGGCAGCGGGGGTTTAGCACAGATACGCAGTATTTT.

The V gene is TRBV19, the J gene TRBJ1-2; TRBD1 agrees at 7 bases. Trimming took 2 bases from V and 8 from J; bases not matched to a gene: 14. The CDR3 length is 16 residues. The germline CDR1 and CDR2 sequences are LNHDA and SQIVND (reference sequence). This CDR3 is CASSIKRGTQGYGYTF. The CDR3 bases are TGTGCCAGTAGTATAAAAAGGGGAACACAGGGGTACGGCTACACCTTC.

V usage is TRBV19 and J usage is TRBJ2-7; possibly TRBD2 for D (5 bases). V lost 3 bases to trimming and J lost 5 bases, with 11 bases between them. Germline loops: CDR1 LNHDA, CDR2 SQIVND (reference sequence). The CDR3 has 13 amino acids. The CDR3 sequence is CASSMELDNEQYF. As DNA, the CDR3 is TGTGCCAGTAGTATGGAACTAGACAACGAGCAGTACTTC.

This sequence joins TRBV28 and TRBJ1-3; no clear D gene. The length of the CDR3 is 15 residues. V shed 6 bases and J shed 0 bases, with 12 bases lying between them. The germline V gene has CDR1 MDHEN and CDR2 SYDVKM. The CDR3: CASSPPLRSGNTIYF. The CDR3 DNA sequence: TGTGCCAGCAGCCCCCCCCTGCGCTCTGGAAACACCATATATTTT.

V gene TRBV19 combines with J gene TRBJ2-3; TRBD2 aligns across 13 bases. The CDR3 spans 20 residues. Germline V gives CDR1 LNHDA, CDR2 SQIVND (reference sequence). V shed 4 bases, J shed 0 bases, and the junction held 13 bases outside the gene matches. CDR3: CASSSQTPGLAGTSTDTQYF. DNA for the CDR3: TGTGCCAGTAGTAGCCAAACCCCGGGACTAGCGGGAACTAGCACAGATACGCAGTATTTT.

CDR3 nucleotides: TGTGCCAGCAGCTTAGATGCAGTCTCCTACGAGCAGTACTTC. Encoded protein: CASSLDAVSYEQYF. The chain carries TRBV11-3 and TRBJ2-7; no clear D gene. This CDR3 region has 14 residues. Germline lookup yields CDR1 SGHNT and CDR2 YENEEA. Trimming stripped 0 bases from V and 0 bases from J, with 6 bases between.

This chain joins TRBV7-9 and TRBJ2-7; TRBD1 might be the D (6 bases). The CDR3 has 14 amino acids. Between the trimmed V and J ends, which lost 5 bases and 2 bases, there was a span of 13 bases. Germline V lookup: CDR1 SEHNR, CDR2 FQNEAQ (reference sequence). The CDR3: CASSRGQLPYEQYF. The DNA of the CDR3 is TGTGCCAGCAGCCGAGGACAGCTTCCCTACGAGCAGTACTTC.